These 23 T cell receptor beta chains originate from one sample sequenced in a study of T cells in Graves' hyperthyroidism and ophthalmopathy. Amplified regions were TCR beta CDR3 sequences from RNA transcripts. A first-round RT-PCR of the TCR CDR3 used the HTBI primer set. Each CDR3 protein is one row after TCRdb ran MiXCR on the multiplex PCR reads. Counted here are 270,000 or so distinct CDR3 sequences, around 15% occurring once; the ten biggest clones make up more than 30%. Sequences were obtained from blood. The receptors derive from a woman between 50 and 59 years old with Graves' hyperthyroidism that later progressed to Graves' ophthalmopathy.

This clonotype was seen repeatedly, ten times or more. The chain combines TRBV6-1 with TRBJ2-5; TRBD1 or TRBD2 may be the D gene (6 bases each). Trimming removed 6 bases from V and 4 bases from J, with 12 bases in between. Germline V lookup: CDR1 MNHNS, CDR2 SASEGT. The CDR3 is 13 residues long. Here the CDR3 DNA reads TGTGCCAGCAGGCTGGGGGGCGCAGAGACCCAGTACTTC. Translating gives CASRLGGAETQYF.

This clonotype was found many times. The CDR3 DNA reads as TGTGCCAGCAGCACGACAGGCGGGCAGTACTTC. Amino acids: CASSTTGGQYF. The V gene is TRBV7-9, the J gene TRBJ2-7; D possibly corresponds to TRBD1 (6 bases). Deletions cut 5 bases from V and 9 bases from J, with 11 bases between. The CDR3 consists of 11 residues. CDR1 is SEHNR and CDR2 is FQNEAQ in the germline V gene (reference sequence).

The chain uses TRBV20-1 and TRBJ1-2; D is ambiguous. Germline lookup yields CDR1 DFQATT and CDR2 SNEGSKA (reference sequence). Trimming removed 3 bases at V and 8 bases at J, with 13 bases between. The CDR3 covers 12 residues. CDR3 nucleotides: TGCAGTGCTAGCCAACCTTTGCGAGGCTACACCTTC. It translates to CSASQPLRGYTF.

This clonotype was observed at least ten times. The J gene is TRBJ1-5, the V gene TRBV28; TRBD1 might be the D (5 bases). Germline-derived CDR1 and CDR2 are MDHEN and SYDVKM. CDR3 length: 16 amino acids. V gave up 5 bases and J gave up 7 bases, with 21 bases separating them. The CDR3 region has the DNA TGTGCCAGCAGTCACCCCGTGGGGGGTAGATGGCAGCCCCAGCATTTT. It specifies CASSHPVGGRWQPQHF.

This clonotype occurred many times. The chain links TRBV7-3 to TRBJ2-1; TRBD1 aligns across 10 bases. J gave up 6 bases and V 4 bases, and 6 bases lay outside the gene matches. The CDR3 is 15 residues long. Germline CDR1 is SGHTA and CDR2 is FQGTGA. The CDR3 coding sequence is TGTGCCAGCAGCTCTCGACAGGGGGCGGGCAATGAGCAGTTCTTC. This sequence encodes CASSSRQGAGNEQFF.

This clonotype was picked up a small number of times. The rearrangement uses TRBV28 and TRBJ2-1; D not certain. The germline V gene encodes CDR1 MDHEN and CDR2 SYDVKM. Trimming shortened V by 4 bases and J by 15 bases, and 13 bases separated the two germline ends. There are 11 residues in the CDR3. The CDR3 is CASSYLGAGFF. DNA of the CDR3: TGTGCCAGCAGTTATCTAGGAGCCGGGTTCTTC. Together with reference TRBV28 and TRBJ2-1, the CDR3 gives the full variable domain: DVKVTQSSRYLVKRTGEKVFLECVQDMDHENMFWYRQDPGLGLRLIYFSYDVKMKEKGDIPEGYSVSREKKERFSLILESASTNQTSMYLCASSYLGAGFFGPGTRLTVL.

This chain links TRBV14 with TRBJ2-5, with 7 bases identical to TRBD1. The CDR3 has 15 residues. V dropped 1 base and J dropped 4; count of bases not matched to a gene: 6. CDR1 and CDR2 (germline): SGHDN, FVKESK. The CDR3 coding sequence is TGTGCCAGCAGCCAAGGGGCTGACAGGGTAGAGACCCAGTACTTC. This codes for CASSQGADRVETQYF.

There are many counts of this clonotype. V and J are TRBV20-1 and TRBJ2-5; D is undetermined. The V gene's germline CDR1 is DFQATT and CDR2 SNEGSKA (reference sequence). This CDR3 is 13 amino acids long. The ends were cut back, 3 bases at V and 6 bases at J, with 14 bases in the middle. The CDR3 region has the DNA TGCAGTGCTAGCTCCGCTAGATCGAAGACCCAGTACTTC. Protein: CSASSARSKTQYF.

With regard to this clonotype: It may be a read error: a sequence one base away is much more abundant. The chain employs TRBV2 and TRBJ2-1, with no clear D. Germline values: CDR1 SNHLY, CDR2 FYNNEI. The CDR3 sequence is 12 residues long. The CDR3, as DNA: TGTGCCAGCAGGCCACAGCACAATGAGCAGCTCTTC. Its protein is CASRPQHNEQLF.

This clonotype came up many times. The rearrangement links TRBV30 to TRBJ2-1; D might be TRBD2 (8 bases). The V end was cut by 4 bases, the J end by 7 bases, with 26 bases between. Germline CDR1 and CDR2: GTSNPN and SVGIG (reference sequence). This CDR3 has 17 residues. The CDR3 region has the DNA TGTGCCTGGACCCCAAAGGGGGCCTTAGCGGGGTATAATGAGCAGTTCTTC. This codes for CAWTPKGALAGYNEQFF.

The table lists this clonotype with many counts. CDR3 coding DNA: TGTGCCAGTCGCGGACTAACTCATGGGGATACGCAGTATTTT. It translates to CASRGLTHGDTQYF. The genes are TRBV19 and TRBJ2-3, with a possible D match to TRBD2 (6 bases). The germline CDR1 and CDR2 sequences are LNHDA and SQIVND (reference sequence). The CDR3 extends over 14 amino acids. V lost 8 bases and J lost 6, with 18 bases in between.

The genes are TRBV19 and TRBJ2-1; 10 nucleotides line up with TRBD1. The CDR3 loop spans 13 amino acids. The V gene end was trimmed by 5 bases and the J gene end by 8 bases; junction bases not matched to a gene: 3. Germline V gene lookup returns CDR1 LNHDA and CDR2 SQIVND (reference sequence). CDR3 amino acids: CASSRQGAHEQFF. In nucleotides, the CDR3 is TGTGCCAGTAGTCGACAGGGGGCGCATGAGCAGTTCTTC.

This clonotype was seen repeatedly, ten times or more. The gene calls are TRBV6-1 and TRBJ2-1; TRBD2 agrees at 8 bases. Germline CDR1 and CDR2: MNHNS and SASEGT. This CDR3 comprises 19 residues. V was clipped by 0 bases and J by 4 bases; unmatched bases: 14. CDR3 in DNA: TGTGCCAGCAGTGAAGCGGGGAACTTGATAGCGGGACTATACAATGAGCAGTTCTTC. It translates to CASSEAGNLIAGLYNEQFF.

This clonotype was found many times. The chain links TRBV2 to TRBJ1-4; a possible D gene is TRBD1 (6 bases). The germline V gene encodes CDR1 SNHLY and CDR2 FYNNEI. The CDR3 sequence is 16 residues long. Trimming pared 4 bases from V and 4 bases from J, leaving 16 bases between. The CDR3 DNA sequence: TGTGCCAGCAGTGTTGAAGGCCCAGGGGTTAATGAAAAACTGTTTTTT. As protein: CASSVEGPGVNEKLFF. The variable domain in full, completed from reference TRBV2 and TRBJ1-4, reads EPEVTQTPSHQVTQMGQEVILRCVPISNHLYFYWYRQILGQKVEFLVSFYNNEISEKSEIFDDQFSVERPDGSNFTLKIRSTKLEDSAMYFCASSVEGPGVNEKLFFGSGTQLSVL.

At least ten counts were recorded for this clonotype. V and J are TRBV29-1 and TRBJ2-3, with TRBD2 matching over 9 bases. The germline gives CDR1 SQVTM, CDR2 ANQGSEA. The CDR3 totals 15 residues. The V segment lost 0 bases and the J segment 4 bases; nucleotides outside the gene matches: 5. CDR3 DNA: TGCAGCGTTGAAGATCGCGGGGGGGCAGCAGATACGCAGTATTTT. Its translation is CSVEDRGGAADTQYF.

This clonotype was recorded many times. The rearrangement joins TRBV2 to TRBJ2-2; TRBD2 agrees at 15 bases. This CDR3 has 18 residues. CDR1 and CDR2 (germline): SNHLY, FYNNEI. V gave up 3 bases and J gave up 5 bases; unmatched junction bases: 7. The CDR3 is CASSELGLAGGKTGELFF. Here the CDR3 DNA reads TGTGCCAGCAGTGAGTTGGGACTAGCGGGAGGAAAGACCGGGGAGCTGTTTTTT. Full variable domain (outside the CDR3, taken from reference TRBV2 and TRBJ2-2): EPEVTQTPSHQVTQMGQEVILRCVPISNHLYFYWYRQILGQKVEFLVSFYNNEISEKSEIFDDQFSVERPDGSNFTLKIRSTKLEDSAMYFCASSELGLAGGKTGELFFGEGSRLTVL.

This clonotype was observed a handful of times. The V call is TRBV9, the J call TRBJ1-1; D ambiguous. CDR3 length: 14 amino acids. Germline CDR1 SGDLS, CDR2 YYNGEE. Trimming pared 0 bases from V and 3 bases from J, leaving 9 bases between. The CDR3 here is CASSVGGYDTEAFF. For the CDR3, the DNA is TGTGCCAGCAGCGTAGGAGGGTATGACACTGAAGCTTTCTTT.

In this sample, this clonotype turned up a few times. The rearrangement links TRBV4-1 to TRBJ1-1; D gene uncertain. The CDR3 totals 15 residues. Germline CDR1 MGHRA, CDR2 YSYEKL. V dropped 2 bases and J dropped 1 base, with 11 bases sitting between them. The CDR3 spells CASSQLRTSNTEAFF. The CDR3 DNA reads TGCGCCAGCAGCCAACTCAGGACTTCGAACACTGAAGCTTTCTTT.

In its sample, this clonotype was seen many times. In nucleotides, the CDR3 is TGTGCCAGCATTGGGGGGCAGGGGAGGTACACGCAGCCCCAGCATTTT. Translating it yields CASIGGQGRYTQPQHF. The chain combines TRBV28 with TRBJ1-5; tentatively, D is TRBD1 (6 bases). Between the trimmed V and J ends, which lost 7 bases and 7 bases, there was a span of 23 bases. The V gene's germline CDR1 is MDHEN and CDR2 SYDVKM. The CDR3 totals 16 residues.

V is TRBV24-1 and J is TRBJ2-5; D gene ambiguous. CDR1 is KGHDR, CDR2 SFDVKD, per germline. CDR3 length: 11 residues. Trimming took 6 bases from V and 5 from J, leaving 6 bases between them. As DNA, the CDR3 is TGTGCCACCAGTAGGGATGAGACCCAGTACTTC. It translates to CATSRDETQYF.

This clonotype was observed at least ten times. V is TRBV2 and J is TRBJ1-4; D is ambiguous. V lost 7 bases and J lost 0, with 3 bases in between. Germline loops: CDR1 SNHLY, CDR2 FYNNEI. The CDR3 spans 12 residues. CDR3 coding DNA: TGTGCCAGCACCCCAACTAATGAAAAACTGTTTTTT. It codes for CASTPTNEKLFF. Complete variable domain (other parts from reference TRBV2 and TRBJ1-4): EPEVTQTPSHQVTQMGQEVILRCVPISNHLYFYWYRQILGQKVEFLVSFYNNEISEKSEIFDDQFSVERPDGSNFTLKIRSTKLEDSAMYFCASTPTNEKLFFGSGTQLSVL.

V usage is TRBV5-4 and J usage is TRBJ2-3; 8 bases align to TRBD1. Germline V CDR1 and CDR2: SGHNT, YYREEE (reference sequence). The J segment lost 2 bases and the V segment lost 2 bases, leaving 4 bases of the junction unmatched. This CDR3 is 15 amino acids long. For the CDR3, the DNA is TGTGCCAGCAGCTTTCCGACAGGGGCCACAGATACGCAGTATTTT. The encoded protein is CASSFPTGATDTQYF.

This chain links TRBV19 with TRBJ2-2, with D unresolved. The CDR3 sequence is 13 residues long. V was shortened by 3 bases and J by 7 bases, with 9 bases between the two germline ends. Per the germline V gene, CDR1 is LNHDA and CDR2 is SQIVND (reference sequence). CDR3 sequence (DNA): TGTGCCAGTAGTATTCTACAGAACGGGGAGCTGTTTTTT. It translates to CASSILQNGELFF.